This TCR beta chain was recovered during a study of cytotoxic CD8 clonotypes in ibrutinib-treated CLL. At the level of the study: Within the patient group, around twelve were relapsed/refractory and roughly 14 treatment-naive, and some 17 were IGHV unmutated.

TCRdb keeps only in-frame clones here, not all; method: immunoSEQ multiplex PCR. The data hold 300,000 to 400,000 clones, with approximately 67% observed a single time. The study's findings and limits: At the start, clonality exceeded age-matched healthy donors and followed circulating CD8+ T-cell counts.

There are 13 residues in the CDR3. CDR1 and CDR2 from the germline V gene are SNHLY and FYNNEI. Trimming stripped 6 bases from V and 1 base from J, with 7 bases between. Turning to this clone: Its matching antigen is unknown.

The material was PBMCs, obtained after 36 months of ibrutinib treatment. The chain employs TRBV2 and TRBJ1-5; D perhaps matches TRBD1 (6 bases). This receptor was identified in a human donor with chronic lymphocytic leukemia. For the CDR3, the DNA is TGTGCCAGCAGGCAGGGGAGCAATCAGCCCCAGCATTTT. This sequence encodes CASRQGSNQPQHF.